This T cell receptor (beta chain) was captured by sequencing in a study of T-cell memory formation after mild COVID-19. The CDR3 contains 12 residues. V lost 4 bases, J lost 4 bases, and 7 bases lay in between. This clonotype was seen many times. TCRdb re-analysed the 5' RACE reads in MiXCR, keeping a single row per CDR3 protein. This table holds over 350,000 distinct CDR3 sequences, approximately 15% found once. The origin of this receptor is a man between 18 and 35 years old who had mild COVID-19 (a few samples of this study predate the infection). Cell type and time point are not known. The sample was PBMCs or a T cell subset sorted from them (not recorded which). The chain carries TRBV12-3 or TRBV12-4 and TRBJ1-2; unclear D gene. CDR3 DNA sequence: TGTGCCAGCAGTTCCGGGATCTATGGCTACACCTTC. Protein product: CASSSGIYGYTF.